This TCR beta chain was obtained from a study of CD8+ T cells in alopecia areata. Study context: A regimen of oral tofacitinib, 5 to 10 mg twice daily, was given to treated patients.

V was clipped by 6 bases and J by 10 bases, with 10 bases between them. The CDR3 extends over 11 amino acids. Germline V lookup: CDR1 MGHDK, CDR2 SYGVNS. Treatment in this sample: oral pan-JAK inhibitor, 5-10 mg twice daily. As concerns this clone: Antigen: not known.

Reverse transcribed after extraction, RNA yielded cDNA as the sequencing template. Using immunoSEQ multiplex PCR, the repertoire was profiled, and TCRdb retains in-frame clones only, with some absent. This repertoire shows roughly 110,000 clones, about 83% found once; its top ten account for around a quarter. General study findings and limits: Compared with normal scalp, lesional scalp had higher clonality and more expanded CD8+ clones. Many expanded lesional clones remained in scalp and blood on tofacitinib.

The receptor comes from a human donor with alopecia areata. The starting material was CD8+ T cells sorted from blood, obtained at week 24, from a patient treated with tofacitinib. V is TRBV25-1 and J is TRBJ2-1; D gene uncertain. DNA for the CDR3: TGTGCCAGCAGCCCCCTCCGAGAGCAGTTCTTC. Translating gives CASSPLREQFF. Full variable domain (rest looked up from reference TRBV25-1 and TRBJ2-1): EADIYQTPRYLVIGTGKKITLECSQTMGHDKMYWYQQDPGMELHLIHYSYGVNSTEKGDLSSESTVSRIRTEHFPLTLESARPSHTSQYLCASSPLREQFFGPGTRLTVL.